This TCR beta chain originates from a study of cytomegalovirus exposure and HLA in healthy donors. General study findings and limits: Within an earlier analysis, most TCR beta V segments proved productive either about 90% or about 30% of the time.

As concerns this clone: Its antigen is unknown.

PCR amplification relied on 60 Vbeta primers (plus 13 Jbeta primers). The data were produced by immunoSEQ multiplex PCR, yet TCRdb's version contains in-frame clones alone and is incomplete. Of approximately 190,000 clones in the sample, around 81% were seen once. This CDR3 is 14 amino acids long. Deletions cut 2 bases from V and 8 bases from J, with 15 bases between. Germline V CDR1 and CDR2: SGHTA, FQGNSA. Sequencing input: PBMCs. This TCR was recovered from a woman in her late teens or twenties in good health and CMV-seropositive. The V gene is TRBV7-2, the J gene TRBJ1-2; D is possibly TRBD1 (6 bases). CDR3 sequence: CASSLTTGFAGYTF. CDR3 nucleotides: TGTGCCAGCAGCTTAACTACAGGGTTCGCGGGCTACACCTTC.